These 11 T cell receptor beta chains share one sample of origin, sequenced in a study of molecular identifiers for immune sequencing clone quantification. TCRdb reprocessed the PCR reads via MiXCR and lists one record per CDR3 protein. The data show around 460,000 distinct CDR3 sequences, about 25% seen once. Sample: naive CD8+ T cells from blood, with Jurkat cell RNA spiked in. Subset in this sample: FACS-sorted CD8+CD4-CCR7+CD45RA+ naive T cells. Every receptor here comes from a human donor in good health. Some libraries in this study had Jurkat cell RNA spiked in.

This clonotype was found a few times. The chain is built from TRBV7-9 and TRBJ2-7, with D uncertain. Per germline, CDR1 SEHNR and CDR2 FQNEAQ (reference sequence). This CDR3 comprises 13 residues. The V end was cut by 10 bases, the J end by 0 bases, with 13 bases between. CDR3: CAIMDGYSYEQYF. CDR3 nucleotide sequence: TGTGCCATAATGGACGGCTACTCCTACGAGCAGTACTTC.

The V and J genes are TRBV27 and TRBJ2-5, with 14 bases matching TRBD2. Gene TRBJ2-7 matches the end of the DNA better, so the J call may be wrong. The CDR3 extends over 17 amino acids. From germline, CDR1 is MNHEY and CDR2 SMNVEV (reference sequence). CDR3 sequence reads: CASSPRLAGGSYCEQYF. The CDR3 region has the DNA TGTGCCAGCAGTCCCCGACTAGCGGGAGGGTCATACTGCGAGCAGTACTTC.

This clonotype showed up many times. This chain uses TRBV27 with TRBJ2-7, with 9 nucleotides matching TRBD1. The CDR3 totals 14 residues. Germline lookup yields CDR1 MNHEY and CDR2 SMNVEV (reference sequence). Trimming cost V 3 bases and J 5 bases; bases outside gene matches: 5. CDR3 sequence reads: CASSFTGGSDEQYF. The CDR3 DNA is TGTGCCAGCAGTTTTACAGGGGGCAGCGACGAGCAGTACTTC.

This clonotype occurred a few times. The junction shows a germline mismatch at one end, possibly a read error. The chain links TRBV4-3 to TRBJ2-3; possibly TRBD1 for D (5 bases). The CDR3 runs 16 residues. Germline assignment: CDR1 LGHNA and CDR2 YSLEER. DNA of the CDR3: TGCGTCAGCAGCCAAGATTCATCAGGGCTCTCAGATGCGCAGTATTTT. Protein product: CVSSQDSSGLSDAQYF.

The V call is TRBV6-6, the J call TRBJ2-7; perhaps TRBD2 as D (5 bases). Germline loops: CDR1 MNHNY, CDR2 SVGAGI (reference sequence). Trimming removed 5 bases from V and 3 bases from J, with 17 bases in between. The CDR3 totals 15 residues. The CDR3 region is CASSATGNYGYEQYF. In nucleotides, the CDR3 is TGTGCCAGCAGTGCAACCGGGAACTACGGCTACGAGCAGTACTTC.

The table lists this clonotype with many counts. This chain joins TRBV6-2 or TRBV6-3 and TRBJ1-1, with D hard to call. CDR1 is MNHEY and CDR2 is SVGEGT in the germline V gene. The CDR3 contains 12 residues. The V end lost 7 bases, the J end lost 2 bases, and 8 bases lay between the germline ends. Here the CDR3 reads CASTTSNTEAFF. CDR3 coding DNA: TGTGCCAGCACCACATCAAACACTGAAGCTTTCTTT.

This clonotype was picked up one time. A much larger clone lies a single base off, so this may be a read error. The gene calls are TRBV7-9 and TRBJ1-5; perhaps TRBD1 as D (6 bases). Trimming shortened V by 4 bases and J by 4 bases, and 14 bases separated the two germline ends. CDR1 is SEHNR, CDR2 FQNEAQ, per germline (reference sequence). The length of the CDR3 is 15 residues. The DNA of the CDR3 is TGTGCCAGCAGCTCCTACAGGGCCCTGAATCAGCCCCAGCATTTT. Its protein is CASSSYRALNQPQHF.

This clonotype was found a few times. The junction differs from germline at one of its ends, possibly a read error. The V gene is TRBV7-7, the J gene TRBJ2-4; the D gene is possibly TRBD1 (6 bases). CDR1 and CDR2 from the germline V gene are SSHAT and FNYEAQ (reference sequence). CDR3 length: 15 amino acids. As DNA, the CDR3 is TGTGCTAGCAGCGACGAACAGGGTCCCAAAAACATTCAGTACTTC. This codes for CASSDEQGPKNIQYF. The full variable domain, its missing parts supplied by reference TRBV7-7 and TRBJ2-4, is GAGVSQSPRYKVTKRGQDVTLRCDPISSHATLYWYQQALGQGPEFLTYFNYEAQPDKSGLPSDRFSAERPEGSISTLTIQRTEQRDSAMYRCASSDEQGPKNIQYFGAGTRLSVL.

The chain is built from TRBV19 and TRBJ1-6; D remains unclear. The CDR3 is made up of 19 amino acids. The ends were cut back, 1 base at V and 0 bases at J, with 16 bases in the middle. Germline V gene lookup returns CDR1 LNHDA and CDR2 SQIVND (reference sequence). In nucleotides, the CDR3 is TGTGCCAGTAGTATAGTCGGGCCGATGGCTACCTCCTATAATTCACCCCTCCACTTT. This encodes CASSIVGPMATSYNSPLHF.

J is TRBJ2-5 and V is TRBV6-5; the match to TRBD2 covers 10 bases. The CDR3 totals 16 residues. The ends lost 10 bases at V and 3 bases at J; junction bases unmatched: 14. Germline V CDR1 and CDR2: MNHEY, SVGAGI. CDR3 protein: CATAPLAGRQKETQYF. CDR3 nucleotides: TGTGCCACCGCCCCACTAGCGGGAAGACAGAAAGAGACCCAGTACTTC.

About this clonotype itself: The conserved phenylalanine or tryptophan normally closing the CDR3 is absent here, so this likely arose from a read error. The chain has TRBV12-3 or TRBV12-4 and TRBJ2-7; D assignment may be TRBD1 or TRBD2 (6 bases each). Trimming removed 3 bases at V and 4 bases at J, with 19 bases between. CDR3 length: 16 amino acids. The CDR3 DNA follows: TGTGCCAGCAGTTTTATCGGGGGCCAAACCCATTACGAGCAGTACCTC. Translation: CASSFIGGQTHYEQYL.